This is a list of T cell receptor beta chains from one sample in a study of T cells after posttransplantation cyclophosphamide. Here immunoSEQ multiplex PCR was the method, and the copy in TCRdb shows in-frame clones only, minus some. The sample offers about 40,000 clones and no singletons, the top ten holding 3.5% to 5.5%. Sample: PBMCs. Every receptor here comes from a woman in her fifties or sixties in good health and a related stem cell transplant donor. Each CDR3 is given with its conserved first and last residue. D genes are given only for firm matches. Only part of the rows carry a size: once, few, many, or a class if the clone is expanded.

j_call | clone_size | v_call | d_call | cdr3_aa | cdr3_nt
TRBJ2-3 | - | TRBV7-6 | TRBD2 | CASSLLKSGGAGTDTQYF | TGTGCCAGCAGCTTATTAAAAAGCGGGGGGGCAGGCACAGATACGCAGTATTTT
TRBJ1-6 | many | TRBV2 | - | CARRDTPPSSPLHF | TGTGCCAGGAGAGACACCCCTCCAAGTTCACCCCTCCACTTT
TRBJ1-5 | many | TRBV6-5 | - | CASSYREGGNQPQHF | TGTGCCAGCAGTTACCGTGAAGGGGGCAATCAGCCCCAGCATTTT
TRBJ1-2 | many | TRBV6-1 | TRBD1 | CASSDLRTGINYGYTF | TGTGCCAGCAGTGATCTCCGGACAGGGATTAACTATGGCTACACCTTC
TRBJ2-1 | many | TRBV7-3 | - | CASSAYSTLALNEQFF | TGTGCCAGCAGCGCCTATAGTACTCTAGCGTTAAATGAGCAGTTCTTC
TRBJ2-7 | many | TRBV19 | - | CASSIRTSFYEQYF | TGTGCCAGTAGTATTCGCACTAGCTTCTACGAGCAGTACTTC
TRBJ1-4 | many | TRBV5-1 | - | CASSLGQNHEKLFF | TGCGCCAGCAGCTTGGGACAAAATCATGAAAAACTGTTTTTT
TRBJ2-2 | many | TRBV25-1 | - | CASSAHGDTGELFF | TGTGCCAGCAGTGCCCACGGGGATACCGGGGAGCTGTTTTTT
TRBJ2-1 | many | TRBV7-9 | - | CASSPPGREDEQFF | TGTGCCAGCAGCCCCCCAGGGCGCGAAGATGAGCAGTTCTTC
TRBJ1-4 | - | TRBV6-1 | - | CASSPVGRDEKLFF | TGTGCCAGCAGCCCCGTAGGGAGGGATGAAAAACTGTTTTTT
TRBJ2-1 | many | TRBV7-9 | - | CASSSPSGVSSYNEQFF | TGTGCCAGCAGCTCACCCTCGGGGGTAAGCTCCTACAATGAGCAGTTCTTC
TRBJ1-1 | many | TRBV2 | TRBD1 | CASTLDRDTEAFF | TGTGCCAGCACCTTGGACAGGGACACTGAAGCTTTCTTT
TRBJ1-1 | - | TRBV28 | TRBD1 | CAISTHTGGGNTEAFF | TGTGCCATTTCGACTCATACAGGGGGGGGGAACACTGAAGCTTTCTTT
TRBJ1-3 | many | TRBV19 | TRBD1 | CASRPPDRESGNTIYF | TGTGCCAGTAGACCCCCCGACAGGGAATCTGGAAACACCATATATTTT
TRBJ2-1 | many | TRBV28 | - | CASSLATVGLRDNEQFF | TGTGCCAGCAGTCTCGCGACCGTGGGACTCCGGGACAATGAGCAGTTCTTC
TRBJ2-2 | many | TRBV5-4 | TRBD1 | CASSRGGQGDTGELFF | TGTGCCAGCAGCCGCGGGGGACAGGGGGACACCGGGGAGCTGTTTTTT
TRBJ1-6 | many | TRBV12-1 | - | CASSFARRGRTSPLHF | TGTGCCAGCAGCTTTGCCCGCAGGGGGCGGACTTCACCCCTCCACTTT
TRBJ1-1 | many | TRBV6-1 | - | CASTGGLGVNTEAFF | TGTGCCAGCACCGGGGGTCTGGGGGTTAACACTGAAGCTTTCTTT
TRBJ2-7 | many | TRBV18 | - | CASSRDRVSYEQYF | TGTGCCAGCTCACGTGACAGAGTCTCCTACGAGCAGTACTTC
TRBJ1-1 | many | TRBV19 | - | CASSIQEDTEAFF | TGTGCCAGTAGTATCCAGGAGGACACTGAAGCTTTCTTT
TRBJ1-4 | many | TRBV2 | - | CASRQRSNEKLFF | TGTGCCAGCAGGCAGCGATCTAATGAAAAACTGTTTTTT
TRBJ1-1 | few | TRBV6-5 | - | CASTSTVNTEAFF | TGTGCCAGCACCTCGACTGTGAACACTGAAGCTTTCTTT
TRBJ2-1 | many | TRBV4-3 | TRBD1 | CASSLRGTGLDEQFF | TGCGCCAGCAGCTTGCGGGGGACAGGGCTCGATGAGCAGTTCTTC
TRBJ1-4 | many | TRBV11-3 | - | CASSPTGQGYSDEKLFF | TGTGCCAGCAGCCCGACGGGGCAGGGGTATTCAGATGAAAAACTGTTTTTT
TRBJ2-7 | many | TRBV7-9 | - | CASSLRQGNEQYF | TGTGCCAGCAGCTTACGGCAGGGGAACGAGCAGTACTTC
TRBJ1-2 | many | TRBV28 | - | CASSLSRYGYTF | TGTGCCAGCAGTTTAAGTCGGTATGGCTACACCTTC
TRBJ1-1 | many | TRBV27 | - | CASRPTASGLTEAFF | TGTGCCAGCAGACCAACCGCGTCGGGGTTAACTGAAGCTTTCTTT
TRBJ2-7 | many | TRBV4-3 | - | CASSRRGDGVSYEQYF | TGCGCCAGCAGCCGGAGAGGAGACGGGGTCTCCTACGAGCAGTACTTC
TRBJ1-4 | many | TRBV7-6 | TRBD1 | CASTLRTGNNEKLFF | TGTGCCAGCACCCTACGGACAGGGAATAATGAAAAACTGTTTTTT
TRBJ2-7 | - | TRBV13 | - | CASSFLRDSYEQYF | TGTGCCAGCAGCTTCCTCAGGGATTCATACGAGCAGTACTTC
TRBJ1-3 | many | TRBV4-1 | - | CASSPLSGALDPRSGNTIYF | TGCGCCAGCAGCCCACTATCAGGGGCCCTCGATCCCAGATCTGGAAACACCATATATTTT
TRBJ2-7 | many | TRBV19 | TRBD1 | CATTTGRYEQYF | TGTGCCACCACGACAGGGCGCTACGAGCAGTACTTC
TRBJ1-2 | many | TRBV20-1 | TRBD1 | CSAPDREGYTF | TGCAGTGCTCCCGACAGGGAGGGCTACACCTTC
TRBJ2-5 | many | TRBV27 | TRBD1 | CASLGTGGTTQYF | TGTGCCAGCCTTGGGACAGGGGGAACGACCCAGTACTTC
TRBJ1-1 | many | TRBV6-1 | - | CASIPRGQGGETFF | TGTGCCAGCATCCCCCGAGGGCAGGGAGGGGAAACTTTCTTT